The clone carrying this T cell receptor (beta chain) was counted between two and nine times. One junction end disagrees with the germline gene, perhaps due to a read error. Each patient was aged 18 to 65 and had newly diagnosed hyperthyroidism of under 2 months' duration. PBMCs were collected from an approximately 10 ml volume of fresh peripheral blood. The CDR3 regions of TCR beta were amplified from RNA transcripts. A first-round RT-PCR of the TCR CDR3 used the HTBI primer set. Each CDR3 protein is one row after TCRdb ran MiXCR on the multiplex PCR reads. The sample contains 550,000 to 650,000 distinct CDR3 sequences, around 14% of which appear only once. From germline, CDR1 is MNHNS and CDR2 SASEGT. The CDR3 has 12 amino acids. This record comes from a study of T cells in Graves' hyperthyroidism and ophthalmopathy.

The sequencing input was blood. The clonotype was recovered from a woman aged 30 to 39 with Graves' hyperthyroidism that later progressed to Graves' ophthalmopathy. V gene TRBV6-1 combines with J gene TRBJ1-5; D is ambiguous. The CDR3: CASSKAGEPQHF. In nucleotides, the CDR3 is TGTGCCAGCAGTAAAGCTGGAGAGCCCCAGCATTTT.